The present entry profiles one T cell receptor beta chain with its context. The antigen is unknown. The record originates from a study of blood T cells in healthy people across ages. Study-wide results and limits: Naive and antigen-experienced cells could not be conclusively compared, given unsorted PBMCs.

Trimming pared 6 bases from V and 2 bases from J, leaving 14 bases between. The V gene's germline CDR1 is DFQATT and CDR2 SNEGSKA (reference sequence). This CDR3 is 13 amino acids long. Then a second PCR, running roughly 7 to 11 cycles, was carried out with a sample-barcoded 5' primer and a J-beta primer mix. TCRdb processed the 5' RACE reads anew with MiXCR; each CDR3 protein has one entry. The sample holds about 930,000 distinct CDR3 sequences, 29% seen once. These data were also filed under a second study, of T cells of mothers and their children.

This chain connects TRBV20-1 to TRBJ2-7, with D perhaps TRBD1 or TRBD2 (5 bases each). Material for sequencing was blood. This TCR derives from a middle-aged woman in good health. CDR3 region: CSARTWGTYEQYF. In DNA form, the CDR3 reads TGCAGTGCCCGAACTTGGGGGACCTACGAGCAGTACTTC.